These 14 T cell receptor beta chains share one sample of origin, sequenced in a study of T cell repertoires in cytomegalovirus infection. The antigens of these receptors remain unknown. TCRdb analysed the reads with MiXCR anew, one entry per CDR3 protein. Of 700,000 to 950,000 distinct CDR3 sequences in the sample, approximately 29% are singletons; the top ten hold over 10%. The material was cultured CD8+ T cells from PBMCs, obtained from culture after CMV antigen stimulation. All receptors come from a human donor in good health (CMV status not recorded). Some clones in this sample may be carry-over from other donors' samples.

Only a few counts were recorded for this clonotype. A clone one base away is much larger, so this may be a read error. The CDR3 DNA follows: TGTGCCAGCAGCTTGACAGGGGAAGGCAATCAGCCCCAGCATTTT. Translated: CASSLTGEGNQPQHF. The rearrangement uses TRBV7-9 and TRBJ1-5, with 8 bases fitting TRBD1. V shed 3 bases, J shed 2 bases, and the junction held 3 bases outside the gene matches. CDR3 size: 15 residues. Per the germline V gene, CDR1 is SEHNR and CDR2 is FQNEAQ (reference sequence).

The V and J genes are TRBV6-6 and TRBJ2-5, with D uncertain. The CDR3 totals 12 residues. V was shortened by 4 bases and J by 9 bases, with 12 bases between the two germline ends. Germline V gene sequence: CDR1 MNHNY, CDR2 SVGAGI (reference sequence). CDR3 DNA sequence: TGTGCCAGCAGTTTGGACGGCCTGTCCCAGTACTTC. It translates to CASSLDGLSQYF.

This clonotype came up a few times. The chain joins TRBV14 to TRBJ1-5; D is unresolved. Trimming pared 0 bases from V and 3 bases from J, leaving 12 bases between. This CDR3 is 16 amino acids long. The germline V gene encodes CDR1 SGHDN and CDR2 FVKESK. CDR3: CASSQEPKKDNQPQHF. Written as DNA, the CDR3 is TGTGCCAGCAGCCAAGAGCCCAAGAAGGACAATCAGCCCCAGCATTTT.

The chain employs TRBV19 and TRBJ2-1; 10 nucleotides agree with TRBD1. This CDR3 spans 17 amino acids. Germline V CDR1 and CDR2: LNHDA, SQIVND (reference sequence). Trimming at V came to 5 bases and at J to 9 bases, leaving 16 bases not matched to a gene. CDR3 coding DNA: TGTGCCAGTAGTCGCCTAATCGGGGACAGGGGCTTTACTGAGCAGTTCTTC. As protein: CASSRLIGDRGFTEQFF. The whole variable domain, filled in from reference TRBV19 and TRBJ2-1, reads DGGITQSPKYLFRKEGQNVTLSCEQNLNHDAMYWYRQDPGQGLRLIYYSQIVNDFQKGDIAEGYSVSREKKESFPLTVTSAQKNPTAFYLCASSRLIGDRGFTEQFFGPGTRLTVL.

The chain combines TRBV4-2 with TRBJ2-1; D possibly corresponds to TRBD2 (6 bases). This CDR3 is built from 14 residues. CDR1 is LGHNA, CDR2 YNFKEQ, per germline. Deletions cut 5 bases from V and 4 bases from J, with 12 bases between. The CDR3 here is CASSSARGYNEQFF. The CDR3 nucleotides read TGTGCCAGCAGCTCGGCGCGGGGATACAATGAGCAGTTCTTC.

This rearrangement joins TRBV7-8 to TRBJ2-2; D remains ambiguous. The ends were cut back, 5 bases at V and 1 base at J, with 14 bases in the middle. Germline CDR1 reads SGHVS; CDR2 reads FQNEAQ. The CDR3 runs to 16 residues. DNA for the CDR3: TGTGCCAGCAGCGCCTTCCCCAGTTTGAACACCGGGGAGCTGTTTTTT. As protein: CASSAFPSLNTGELFF.

The sample holds a few counts of this clonotype. This sequence joins TRBV5-1 and TRBJ2-2; 7 bases are a match to TRBD2. CDR1 is SGHRS, CDR2 YFSETQ, per germline. This CDR3 comprises 15 residues. V shed 4 bases, J shed 2 bases, and the junction held 5 bases outside the gene matches. The CDR3 DNA follows: TGCGCCAGCAGCCTCCGGGACTACAACACCGGGGAGCTGTTTTTT. Translating it yields CASSLRDYNTGELFF.

This clonotype appeared a few times. V is TRBV7-9 and J is TRBJ2-7, with D perhaps TRBD1 (5 bases). CDR1 and CDR2 (germline): SEHNR, FQNEAQ (reference sequence). V lost 6 bases, J lost 3 bases, and 12 bases lay in between. The CDR3 sequence is 13 residues long. CDR3 bases: TGTGCCAGCAGGGCCGACAGTAGCTACGAGCAGTACGTC. Translated, it gives CASRADSSYEQYV.

The chain employs TRBV5-1 and TRBJ2-7, with 7 nucleotides matching TRBD2. The CDR3 length is 15 residues. V was pared by 0 bases and J by 1 base, with 4 bases of the junction left unmatched. From germline, CDR1 is SGHRS and CDR2 YFSETQ. The CDR3 reads CASSLAGGRSYEQYF. CDR3 DNA: TGCGCCAGCAGCTTGGCCGGGGGGAGATCCTACGAGCAGTACTTC.

The chain carries TRBV6-5 and TRBJ1-2, with D perhaps matching TRBD1 (6 bases). Germline assignment: CDR1 MNHEY and CDR2 SVGAGI. The CDR3 has 16 amino acids. Trimming took 4 bases from V and 0 from J, leaving 15 bases between them. CDR3 protein: CASSSDRQAANYGYTF. DNA for the CDR3: TGTGCCAGCAGTTCCGATAGACAGGCAGCTAACTATGGCTACACCTTC.

This clonotype was found a few times. This chain links TRBV7-2 with TRBJ1-2; D ambiguous. The CDR3 is 12 amino acids. CDR1 is SGHTA, CDR2 FQGNSA, per germline. Trimming took off 1 base at V and 5 bases at J, with 5 bases between the two ends. The CDR3 DNA follows: TGTGCCAGCAGCTTAGTGGAATATGGCTACACCTTC. As protein: CASSLVEYGYTF.

This clonotype came up a few times. The CDR3 is CASSYSMPPGYEQYV. The DNA of the CDR3 is TGTGCCAGCAGTTACTCTATGCCCCCGGGCTACGAGCAGTACGTC. The chain is built from TRBV6-5 and TRBJ2-7; D is uncertain. V was pared by 0 bases and J by 3 bases, with 12 bases between. Per germline, CDR1 MNHEY and CDR2 SVGAGI. The CDR3 runs 15 residues.

The J gene is TRBJ2-1, the V gene TRBV7-8, with 8 bases identical to TRBD2. This CDR3 has 16 amino acids. In germline, CDR1 is SGHVS, CDR2 FQNEAQ. Trimming at V came to 2 bases and at J to 4 bases, leaving 7 bases not matched to a gene. As DNA, the CDR3 is TGTGCCAGCAGCTTAAATGACGGGGGGGATTACAATGAGCAGTTCTTC. This codes for CASSLNDGGDYNEQFF.

The V gene is TRBV6-1, the J gene TRBJ2-2; 9 bases line up with TRBD1. The CDR3 spans 17 residues. From germline, CDR1 is MNHNS and CDR2 SASEGT. V lost 7 bases to trimming and J lost 4 bases; unmatched junction nucleotides: 13. CDR3 nucleotides: TGTGCCAGCACCCTCGCCCCGGGACAGGGAGCCACCGGGGAGCTGTTTTTT. Translated: CASTLAPGQGATGELFF.